This T cell receptor (beta chain) was sequenced during a study of blood T cells in healthy people across ages. Trimming removed 5 bases from V and 0 bases from J; junction bases left unmatched: 4. Germline assignment: CDR1 MGHRA and CDR2 YSYEKL. This CDR3 has 15 residues. General study results and limits: Roughly linear declines in TCR beta diversity per million T cells occurred with age. The unsorted PBMCs prevented any conclusive comparison of naive versus antigen-experienced cells. More naive CD4+ cells and higher diversity marked long-lived donors relative to aged donors.

On this clonotype itself: Its cognate antigen is unknown.

The use of a sample-barcoded 5' primer and a J-beta primer mix characterized a second PCR of roughly 6 to 11 cycles. TCRdb independently ran MiXCR on the 5' RACE reads; one entry per CDR3 protein. The data hold 980,000 or so distinct CDR3 sequences, with around 46% observed a single time. The amount of total RNA extracted per sample was at least 6 micrograms. The receptor's source is a man in his thirties or forties in good health. The sample was blood. The chain recombines TRBV4-1 with TRBJ2-4, with 7 bases aligning to TRBD2. The CDR3 region is CASSMAGVAKNIQYF. DNA of the CDR3: TGCGCCAGCAGCATGGCGGGGGTAGCCAAAAACATTCAGTACTTC.